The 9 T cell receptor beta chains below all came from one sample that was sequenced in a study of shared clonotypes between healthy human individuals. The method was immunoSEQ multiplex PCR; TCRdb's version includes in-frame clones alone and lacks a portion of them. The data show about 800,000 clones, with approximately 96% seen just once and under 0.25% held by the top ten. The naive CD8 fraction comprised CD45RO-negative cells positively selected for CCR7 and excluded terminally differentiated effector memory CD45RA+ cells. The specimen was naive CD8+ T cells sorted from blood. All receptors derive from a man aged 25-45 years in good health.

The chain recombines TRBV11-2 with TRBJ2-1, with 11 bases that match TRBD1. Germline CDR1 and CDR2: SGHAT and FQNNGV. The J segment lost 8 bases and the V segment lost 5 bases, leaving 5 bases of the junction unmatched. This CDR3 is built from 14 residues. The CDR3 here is CASSAGQGAYEQFF. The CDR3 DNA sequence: TGTGCCAGCAGCGCAGGACAGGGGGCATATGAGCAGTTCTTC. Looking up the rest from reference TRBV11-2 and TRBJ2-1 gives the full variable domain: EAGVAQSPRYKIIEKRQSVAFWCNPISGHATLYWYQQILGQGPKLLIQFQNNGVVDDSQLPKDRFSAERLKGVDSTLKIQPAKLEDSAVYLCASSAGQGAYEQFFGPGTRLTVL.

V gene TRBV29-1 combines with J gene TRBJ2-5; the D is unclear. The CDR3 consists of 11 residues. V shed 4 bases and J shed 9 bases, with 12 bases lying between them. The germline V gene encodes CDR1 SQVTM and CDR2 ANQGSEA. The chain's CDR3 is CSVVQLEAQYF. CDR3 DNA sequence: TGCAGCGTTGTCCAGCTCGAGGCCCAGTACTTC.

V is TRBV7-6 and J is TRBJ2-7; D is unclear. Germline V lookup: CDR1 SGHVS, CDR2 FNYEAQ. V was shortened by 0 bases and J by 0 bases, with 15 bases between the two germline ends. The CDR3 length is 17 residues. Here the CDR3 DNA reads TGTGCCAGCAGCTTAGCGCTGAGCGAACTCCTCTCCTACGAGCAGTACTTC. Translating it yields CASSLALSELLSYEQYF.

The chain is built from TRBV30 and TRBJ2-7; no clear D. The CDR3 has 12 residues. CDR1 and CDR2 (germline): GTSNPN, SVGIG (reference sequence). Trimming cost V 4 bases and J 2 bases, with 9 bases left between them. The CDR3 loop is CAWNMGAYEQYF. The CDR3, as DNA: TGTGCCTGGAACATGGGTGCCTACGAGCAGTACTTC.

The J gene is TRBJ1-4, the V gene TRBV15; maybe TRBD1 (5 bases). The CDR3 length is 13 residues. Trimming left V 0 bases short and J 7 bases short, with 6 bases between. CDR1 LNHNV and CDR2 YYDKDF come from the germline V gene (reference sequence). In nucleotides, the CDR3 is TGTGCCACCAGCAGAGATAGGGGTGAAAAACTGTTTTTT. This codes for CATSRDRGEKLFF.

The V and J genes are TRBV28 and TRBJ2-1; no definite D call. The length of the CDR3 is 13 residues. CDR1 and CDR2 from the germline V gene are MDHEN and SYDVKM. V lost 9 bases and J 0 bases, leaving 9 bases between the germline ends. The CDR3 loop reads CASQRSSYNEQFF. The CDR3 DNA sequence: TGTGCCAGTCAGCGTAGCTCCTACAATGAGCAGTTCTTC. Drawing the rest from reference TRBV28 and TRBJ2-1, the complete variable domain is DVKVTQSSRYLVKRTGEKVFLECVQDMDHENMFWYRQDPGLGLRLIYFSYDVKMKEKGDIPEGYSVSREKKERFSLILESASTNQTSMYLCASQRSSYNEQFFGPGTRLTVL.

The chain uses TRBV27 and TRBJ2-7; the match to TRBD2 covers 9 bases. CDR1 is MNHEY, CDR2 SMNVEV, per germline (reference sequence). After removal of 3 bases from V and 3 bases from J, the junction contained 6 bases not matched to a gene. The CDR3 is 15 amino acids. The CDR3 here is CASSFRSSGIYEQYF. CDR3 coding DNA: TGTGCCAGCAGTTTTCGTTCTAGCGGGATCTACGAGCAGTACTTC.

CDR3 bases: TGTGCCATCAGTGACGACAGGGTGAGCTCCTACGAGCAGTACTTC. Translation gives CAISDDRVSSYEQYF. The V gene is TRBV10-3, the J gene TRBJ2-7; the match to TRBD1 covers 7 bases. Germline values: CDR1 ENHRY, CDR2 SYGVKD. CDR3 length: 15 amino acids. The V gene end was trimmed by 3 bases and the J gene end by 0 bases; junction bases not matched to a gene: 5.

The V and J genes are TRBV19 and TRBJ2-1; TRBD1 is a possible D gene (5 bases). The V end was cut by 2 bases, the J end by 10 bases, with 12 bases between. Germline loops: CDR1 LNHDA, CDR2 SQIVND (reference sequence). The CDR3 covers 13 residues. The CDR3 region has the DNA TGTGCCAGTAGTATAAGTACAGGTTGGGAGCAGTTCTTC. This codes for CASSISTGWEQFF.